This TCR beta chain emerged from a study of control samples from healthy donors and cancer patients (dated by TCRdb to 2018 to 2021). This clone was seen just once. This receptor's antigen is unknown. No base quality information exists; no much larger clone differs at one position. Libraries were made using the immunoSEQ multiplex PCR assay. What TCRdb holds here is the immuneACCESS table cut down to in-frame rearrangements. Part of the clones is not present; checked against another copy, under half of the missing clones reflect an unresolved V gene, and the others are unexplained. In this sample the table shows some 120,000 clones, roughly 92% of which occur a single time. Clones ranked in the top ten supply 2% to 3% of the sample. CDR1 and CDR2 (SQVTM, ANQGSEA) derive from the germline V gene. The CDR3 spans 13 residues, from the cysteine through the phenylalanine. The entry retains the CDR3 DNA only, 39 bases that are in frame from base 1. The junction carries 11 bases between V and J, which are trimmed by 4 bases and 2 bases respectively.

The chain is assembled from TRBV29-1 and TRBJ1-1, with TRBD1 as a weak D call on 6 bases. Specimen: blood. The clonotype originates from a man aged 25 to 40 in good health. The CDR3 reads CSVGRGGNTEAFF. The sequenced DNA: TGCAGCGTTGGCAGGGGCGGAAACACTGAAGCTTTCTTT. The reference TRBV29-1 and TRBJ1-1 proteins fill in what lies around the CDR3, so the full variable domain reads SAVISQKPSRDICQRGTSLTIQCQVDSQVTMMFWYRQQPGQSLTLIATANQGSEATYESGFVIDKFPISRPNLTFSTLTVSNMSPEDSSIYLCSVGRGGNTEAFFGQGTRLTVV.